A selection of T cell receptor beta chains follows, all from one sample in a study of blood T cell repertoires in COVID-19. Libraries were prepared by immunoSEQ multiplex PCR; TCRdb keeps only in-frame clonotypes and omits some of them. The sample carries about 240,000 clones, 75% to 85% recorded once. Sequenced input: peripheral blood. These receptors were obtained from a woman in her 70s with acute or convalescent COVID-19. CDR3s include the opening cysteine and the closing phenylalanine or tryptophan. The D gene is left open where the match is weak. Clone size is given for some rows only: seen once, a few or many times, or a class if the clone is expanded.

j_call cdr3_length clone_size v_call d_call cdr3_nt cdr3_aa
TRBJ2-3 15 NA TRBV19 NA TGTGCCAGTAGTATAGCTCAGGGAAGCACAGATACGCAGTATTTT CASSIAQGSTDTQYF
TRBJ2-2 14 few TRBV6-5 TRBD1 TGTGCCAGCACTGGGACAGAAAACACCGGGGAGCTGTTTTTT CASTGTENTGELFF
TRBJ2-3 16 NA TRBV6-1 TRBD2 TGTGCCAGCAGTGAAGGAATGGCGGGGGGGGCAGATACGCAGTATTTT CASSEGMAGGADTQYF
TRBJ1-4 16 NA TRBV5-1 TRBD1 TGCGCCAGCAGCTTAAATGGCGGGACAGGGAGTGAAAAACTGTTTTTT CASSLNGGTGSEKLFF
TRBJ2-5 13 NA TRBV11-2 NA TGTGCCAGCAGCTTACACGGACTAGAGACCCAGTACTTC CASSLHGLETQYF
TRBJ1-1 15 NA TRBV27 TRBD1 TGTGCCAGCATACGACAGGGGCTAATGGGAACTGAAGCTTTCTTT CASIRQGLMGTEAFF
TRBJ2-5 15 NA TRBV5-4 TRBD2 TGTGCCAGCAGCTCCTCTAGCGGGGGGTATGAGACCCAGTACTTC CASSSSSGGYETQYF
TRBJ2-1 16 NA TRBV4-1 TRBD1 TGCGCCAGCAGCGCAATTCAGAACAGGGGGCAGGATGAGCAGTTCTTC CASSAIQNRGQDEQFF
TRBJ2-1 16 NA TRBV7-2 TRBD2 TGTGCCAGCAGCTCAGGGACTAGCGCTCCCTACAATGAGCAGTTCTTC CASSSGTSAPYNEQFF
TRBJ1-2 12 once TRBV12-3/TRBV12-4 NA TGTGCCAGCAAAGCGATGATCTATGGCTACACCTTC CASKAMIYGYTF
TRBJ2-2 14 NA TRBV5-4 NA TGTGCCAGCAGCTTGGTTGGGGGGACCGGGGAGCTGTTTTTT CASSLVGGTGELFF
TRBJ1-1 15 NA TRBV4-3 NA TGCGCCAGCAGCCAAGATCACAGTATCGACACTGAAGCTTTCTTT CASSQDHSIDTEAFF
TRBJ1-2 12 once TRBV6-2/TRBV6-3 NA TGTGCCAGCAGTACAGGGACCTATGGCTACACCTTC CASSTGTYGYTF
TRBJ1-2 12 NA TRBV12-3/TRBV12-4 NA TGTGCCAGCAGTTATATTCAGGGTGGCTACACCTTC CASSYIQGGYTF
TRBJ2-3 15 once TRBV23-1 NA TGCGCCAGCAGTCAATCTATGAGCGGCACAGATACGCAGTATTTT CASSQSMSGTDTQYF
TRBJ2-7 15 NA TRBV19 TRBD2 TGTGCCAGTAGTCCTCTGGGACTAGCGGGCTACGAGCAGTACTTC CASSPLGLAGYEQYF
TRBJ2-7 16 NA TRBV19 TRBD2 TGTGCCAGTAGTGACCCCGGGACTAGCGGAGCCTACGAGCAGTACTTC CASSDPGTSGAYEQYF
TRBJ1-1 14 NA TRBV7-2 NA TGTGCCAGCAGCCCACAGGGTATTAACACTGAAGCTTTCTTT CASSPQGINTEAFF
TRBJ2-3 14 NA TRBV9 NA TGTGCCAGCAGCCCCTTTCGTTTCAGAGATACGCAGTATTTT CASSPFRFRDTQYF
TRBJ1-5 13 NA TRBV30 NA TGTGCCTGGAGTGTAAACAGGGTTCAGCCCCAGCATTTT CAWSVNRVQPQHF
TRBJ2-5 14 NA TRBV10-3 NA TGTGCCATCAGTGAGTCGAACTCACAAGAGACCCAGTACTTC CAISESNSQETQYF
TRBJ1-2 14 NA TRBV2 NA TGTGCCAGCAGTCTTAAACAGGGAGAGTTCGGCTACACCTTC CASSLKQGEFGYTF
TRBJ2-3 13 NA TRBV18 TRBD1 TGTGCCAGCTCACCAAACGCAGGGGGATCGCAGTATTTT CASSPNAGGSQYF
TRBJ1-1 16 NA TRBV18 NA TGTGCCAGCTCACCTCACGCGGACAGTTGGGGGACTGAAGCTTTCTTT CASSPHADSWGTEAFF
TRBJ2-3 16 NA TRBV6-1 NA TGTGCCAGCAGTGTACAGCCGGCGCAGGGCACAGATACGCAGTATTTT CASSVQPAQGTDTQYF
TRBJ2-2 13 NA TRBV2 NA TGTGCCAGCAGTGTGGACTTAACCGGGGAGCTGTTTTTT CASSVDLTGELFF
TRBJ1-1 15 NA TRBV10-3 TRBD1 TGTGCCATCAGCGATTTCGGACAGGGGAACACTGAAGCTTTCTTT CAISDFGQGNTEAFF
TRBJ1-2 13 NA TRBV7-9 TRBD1 TGTGCCAGCAGCCACGGGACAGGGTACGGCTACACCTTC CASSHGTGYGYTF
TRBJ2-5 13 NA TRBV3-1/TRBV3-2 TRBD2 TGTGCCAGCAGCCAGGGGACTAGCGGTAACCAGTACTTC CASSQGTSGNQYF